A selection of T cell receptor beta chains follows, all from one sample in a study of blood T cell repertoires in COVID-19. Clones were sequenced by immunoSEQ multiplex PCR, and TCRdb holds only the in-frame ones, with some missing. Here the sample spans over 75,000 clones, roughly 82% being singletons. Source material: peripheral blood. The source of these receptors is a human donor in a cohort sampled during active COVID-19. CDR3s include the opening cysteine and the closing phenylalanine or tryptophan. Each record gives: J gene, V gene, D gene, clone size, CDR3 DNA, CDR3 protein. The D gene is left open where the match is weak. Some rows have no size entry. The others give once, few or many, or a class for an expanded clone.

>TRBJ1-6|TRBV18|TRBD1|-
TGTGCCAGCTCACCACGACTCCCGGGACAGGGAATCAATTCACCCCTCCACTTT
CASSPRLPGQGINSPLHF
>TRBJ2-1|TRBV4-2|-|once
TGTGCCAGCAGCCAAGAGACGATACTAGTCAATGAGCAGTTCTTC
CASSQETILVNEQFF
>TRBJ2-5|TRBV20-1|TRBD2|-
TGCAGTGCTAGTCCTAGCGGGGGGGCGGAGACCCAGTACTTC
CSASPSGGAETQYF
>TRBJ1-2|TRBV14|-|-
TGTGCCAGCAGCCAGACACTGACAGAAGGCTACACCTTC
CASSQTLTEGYTF
>TRBJ2-5|TRBV9|TRBD2|-
TGTGCCAGCAGCCCCCCCATGAGCTGGCGGGAGAGAGGGGAGACCCAGTACTTC
CASSPPMSWRERGETQYF
>TRBJ1-6|TRBV5-1|-|-
TGCGCCAGCAGCATCCCCCAGGAGGATAATTCACCCCTCCACTTT
CASSIPQEDNSPLHF
>TRBJ1-2|TRBV28|TRBD1|-
TGTGCCAGCAGCTTTGGTACCAGGGGGCTGGGGGGCTACACCTTC
CASSFGTRGLGGYTF
>TRBJ1-6|TRBV9|-|-
TGTGCCAGCAGCGAAACTAGCTCCTATAATTCACCCCTCCACTTT
CASSETSSYNSPLHF
>TRBJ2-1|TRBV27|-|-
TGTGCCAGCAGTTCCCTGGCCGACCTCGGGTGGAATGAGCAGTTCTTC
CASSSLADLGWNEQFF
>TRBJ2-5|TRBV27|-|-
TGTGCCAGCAGAAATTTAAAGGACTATCCAGTACAAGAGACCCAGTACTTC
CASRNLKDYPVQETQYF
>TRBJ1-1|TRBV29-1|TRBD1|-
TGCAGCGCAGAACAGGGGGGCTTGAACACTGAAGCTTTCTTT
CSAEQGGLNTEAFF
>TRBJ2-1|TRBV25-1|-|-
TGTGCCAGCAGTGAATTTAGAGCACCGAGCTCCTACAATGAGCAGTTCTTC
CASSEFRAPSSYNEQFF
>TRBJ1-2|TRBV3-1/TRBV3-2|-|-
TGTGCCAGCAGCCCGGGAGCTCCTTATGGCTACACCTTC
CASSPGAPYGYTF
>TRBJ2-3|TRBV5-6|TRBD2|-
TGTGCCAGCAGCTTGGGTGGACTAGCGGGGGGGAGAACAGATACGCAGTATTTT
CASSLGGLAGGRTDTQYF
>TRBJ1-1|TRBV4-3|TRBD1|-
TGCGCCAGCAGCAAAGGGGACAGCCGAGGTGAAGCTTTCTTT
CASSKGDSRGEAFF
>TRBJ2-3|TRBV28|TRBD2|-
TGTGCCAGCAGCACCCTAGCGGGAGGAGGCGATACGCAGTATTTT
CASSTLAGGGDTQYF
>TRBJ2-3|TRBV7-3|TRBD2|-
TGTGCCAGCAGCCCCACTAGCGGGACCACAGATACGCAGTATTTT
CASSPTSGTTDTQYF
>TRBJ2-1|TRBV6-2/TRBV6-3|-|-
TGTGCCAGCAGTTACTTGAAAGGGAGAGGGAATGAGCAGTTCTTC
CASSYLKGRGNEQFF
>TRBJ2-7|TRBV28|-|-
TGTGCCAGCAGTTGGGGGACTTACGAGCAGTACTTC
CASSWGTYEQYF